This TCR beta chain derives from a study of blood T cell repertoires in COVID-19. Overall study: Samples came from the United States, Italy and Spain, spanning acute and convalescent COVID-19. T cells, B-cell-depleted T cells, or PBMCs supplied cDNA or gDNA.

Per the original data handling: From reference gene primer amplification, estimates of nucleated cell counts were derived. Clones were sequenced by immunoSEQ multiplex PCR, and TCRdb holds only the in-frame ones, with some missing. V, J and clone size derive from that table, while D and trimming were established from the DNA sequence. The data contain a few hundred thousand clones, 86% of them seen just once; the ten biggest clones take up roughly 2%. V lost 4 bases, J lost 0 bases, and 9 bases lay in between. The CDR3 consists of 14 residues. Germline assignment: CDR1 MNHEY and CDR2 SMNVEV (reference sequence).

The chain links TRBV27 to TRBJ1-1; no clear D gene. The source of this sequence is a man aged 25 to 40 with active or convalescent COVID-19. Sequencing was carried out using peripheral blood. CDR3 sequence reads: CASSWTGMNTEAFF. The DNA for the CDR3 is TGTGCCAGCAGTTGGACGGGGATGAACACTGAAGCTTTCTTT.